These 32 T cell receptor beta chains originate from one sample sequenced in a study of shared T cell receptors in the human thymus. Data came from immunoSEQ multiplex PCR; TCRdb stores just in-frame clones and leaves some out. Counted here are about 380,000 clones, over 90% occurring once; the ten biggest clones make up roughly 0.021%. Sequenced material: thymocytes. Receptor source: a human donor.

The chain has TRBV9 and TRBJ2-2; the D is unclear. V lost 2 bases and J lost 3, with 17 bases in between. The CDR3 spans 17 residues. The V gene's germline CDR1 is SGDLS and CDR2 YYNGEE. The CDR3 region has the DNA TGTGCCAGCAGCGTCGCTTGGTCGCGACCAGACACCGGGGAGCTGTTTTTT. Translation gives CASSVAWSRPDTGELFF.

The chain couples TRBV2 to TRBJ2-5, with D tentatively TRBD1 (6 bases). Germline loops: CDR1 SNHLY, CDR2 FYNNEI. V was pared by 11 bases and J by 5 bases, with 12 bases between. This CDR3 spans 11 amino acids. CDR3 in amino acids: CAGQGWETQYF. In nucleotides, the CDR3 is TGTGCCGGCCAGGGGTGGGAGACCCAGTACTTC.

The J gene is TRBJ2-1, the V gene TRBV6-1, with no clear D. CDR1 is MNHNS, CDR2 SASEGT, per germline. The CDR3 runs 19 residues. Trimming cost V 0 bases and J 10 bases, with 28 bases left between them. The CDR3 spells CASSEAYTASGPSITEQFF. The CDR3 nucleotides are TGTGCCAGCAGTGAAGCCTACACGGCCTCCGGGCCCTCAATAACAGAGCAGTTCTTC.

V gene TRBV11-3 combines with J gene TRBJ2-5; D is unresolved. Trimming cost V 5 bases and J 0 bases, with 10 bases left between them. The CDR3 covers 14 residues. Germline V gives CDR1 SGHNT, CDR2 YENEEA. The chain's CDR3 is CASSPGGYQETQYF. The CDR3, as DNA: TGTGCCAGCAGCCCCGGCGGATACCAAGAGACCCAGTACTTC.

The chain carries TRBV30 and TRBJ1-5, with a weak D call TRBD1 (6 bases). The CDR3 loop spans 16 amino acids. V was cut by 2 bases and J by 9 bases, with 23 bases left in between. CDR1 GTSNPN and CDR2 SVGIG come from the germline V gene (reference sequence). CDR3 in amino acids: CAWSPEITGTGRPQHF. The CDR3 coding sequence is TGTGCCTGGAGTCCCGAAATCACAGGGACGGGGAGGCCCCAGCATTTT.

J is TRBJ1-4 and V is TRBV29-1, with 10 bases lining up with TRBD1. CDR3 size: 13 residues. After removal of 4 bases from V and 6 bases from J, the junction contained 2 bases not matched to a gene. Looked up from germline, CDR1 is SQVTM and CDR2 is ANQGSEA. CDR3 sequence: CSVADRGYEKLFF. The CDR3 DNA reads as TGCAGCGTTGCGGACAGGGGGTATGAAAAACTGTTTTTT.

This chain connects TRBV7-3 to TRBJ2-5, with TRBD2 matching 7 bases. V lost 0 bases and J lost 2; bases outside the gene matches: 3. The CDR3 has 15 residues. Germline CDR1 is SGHTA and CDR2 is FQGTGA. The DNA for the CDR3 is TGTGCCAGCAGCTTAACGTTGGGGGGGCAAGAGACCCAGTACTTC. Its translation: CASSLTLGGQETQYF. Looking up the rest from reference TRBV7-3 and TRBJ2-5 gives the full variable domain: GAGVSQTPSNKVTEKGKYVELRCDPISGHTALYWYRQSLGQGPEFLIYFQGTGAADDSGLPNDRFFAVRPEGSVSTLKIQRTERGDSAVYLCASSLTLGGQETQYFGPGTRLLVL.

The gene calls are TRBV6-5 and TRBJ1-1; 7 bases line up with TRBD1. CDR1 and CDR2 from the germline V gene are MNHEY and SVGAGI. This CDR3 is built from 14 residues. The V and J ends lost 5 bases and 4 bases, in that order; junction bases with no gene match: 7. CDR3 DNA: TGTGCCAGCAGTACCCCCAGGGGGGGCACTGAAGCTTTCTTT. It translates to CASSTPRGGTEAFF.

As DNA, the CDR3 is TGTGCCACCAGTCCGGGACAGGGTCGGATAAGGTCGTTCGGTCGTGAAAAACTGTTTTTT. This gives the protein CATSPGQGRIRSFGREKLFF. The V gene is TRBV15, the J gene TRBJ1-4; 9 nucleotides agree with TRBD1. Germline assignment: CDR1 LNHNV and CDR2 YYDKDF (reference sequence). Trimming at V came to 6 bases and at J to 7 bases, leaving 24 bases not matched to a gene. The CDR3 totals 20 residues.

This clone was observed a handful of times. It is likely a read error, because the conserved phenylalanine at the end of the CDR3 is missing. No DNA is shown, since the ends of the CDR3 on it are uncertain; the CDR3 is the one TCRdb lists. The rearrangement joins TRBV20-1 to TRBJ2-7; the table assigns TRBD2, which was not confirmed against the DNA. With termini counted, the CDR3 has 11 amino acids. The germline CDR1 and CDR2 sequences are DFQATT and SNEGSKA (reference sequence). The CDR3 spells CSATRTSGRIG.

In its sample, this clone was seen once. The genes are TRBV10-1 and TRBJ2-4; tentatively, D is TRBD2 (6 bases). The length of the CDR3 is 18 residues. Trimming took 0 bases from V and 3 from J, leaving 18 bases between them. Germline values: CDR1 WNHNN, CDR2 SYGVQD (reference sequence). CDR3 coding DNA: TGCGCCAGCAGTGAGTCCGTGCCTAGGCGGGAAGACAAAAACATTCAGTACTTC. As protein: CASSESVPRREDKNIQYF.

Remarks on this clone: Other DNA sequences within the sample encode an identical CDR3. This rearrangement joins TRBV4-3 to TRBJ1-3; no firm D call. V was pared by 0 bases and J by 0 bases, with 6 bases between. Germline V CDR1 and CDR2: LGHNA, YSLEER. CDR3 length: 15 amino acids. Written as DNA, the CDR3 is TGCGCCAGCAGCCAAGATCGGGGCTCTGGAAACACCATATATTTT. This encodes CASSQDRGSGNTIYF.

The chain joins TRBV6-1 to TRBJ1-2; the D is unclear. The V end lost 2 bases, the J end lost 3 bases, and 10 bases lay between the germline ends. CDR1 MNHNS and CDR2 SASEGT come from the germline V gene. This CDR3 region has 14 residues. The CDR3 DNA reads TGTGCCAGCAGTGAATTGAGTCAGGACTATGGCTACACCTTC. Encoded protein: CASSELSQDYGYTF.

CDR3 sequence reads: CATHSRGGAWAGDFETQYF. CDR3 sequence (DNA): TGTGCCACCCACAGCCGAGGGGGCGCGTGGGCGGGAGACTTCGAGACCCAGTACTTC. V and J are TRBV2 and TRBJ2-5; TRBD1 or TRBD2 may be the D gene (7 bases each). Deletions cut 10 bases from V and 5 bases from J, with 35 bases between. From germline, CDR1 is SNHLY and CDR2 FYNNEI. CDR3 size: 19 residues.

The chain combines TRBV19 with TRBJ2-7, with 8 bases matching TRBD1. The ends lost 6 bases at V and 7 bases at J; junction bases unmatched: 5. The CDR3 has 12 amino acids. The V gene's germline CDR1 is LNHDA and CDR2 SQIVND (reference sequence). The CDR3 region has the DNA TGTGCCAGTAGCAGACAGGGGCGGGAGCAGTACTTC. It codes for CASSRQGREQYF. The full variable domain, its missing parts supplied by reference TRBV19 and TRBJ2-7, is DGGITQSPKYLFRKEGQNVTLSCEQNLNHDAMYWYRQDPGQGLRLIYYSQIVNDFQKGDIAEGYSVSREKKESFPLTVTSAQKNPTAFYLCASSRQGREQYFGPGTRLTVT.

This rearrangement joins TRBV11-2 to TRBJ2-1; the match to TRBD1 covers 9 bases. Unmatched junction bases numbered 7, after V lost 3 bases and J lost 4 bases. Germline V gene data show CDR1 as SGHAT and CDR2 as FQNNGV. The CDR3 loop spans 16 amino acids. The CDR3 reads CASSLRHRGLYNEQFF. CDR3 sequence (DNA): TGTGCCAGCAGCTTGCGTCACAGGGGGCTTTACAATGAGCAGTTCTTC.

The rearrangement links TRBV10-1 to TRBJ2-2; the D is unclear. Trimming took 3 bases from V and 1 from J, leaving 6 bases between them. This CDR3 contains 14 residues. Germline CDR1 and CDR2: WNHNN and SYGVQD (reference sequence). The CDR3: CASSEGLNTGELFF. In nucleotides, the CDR3 is TGCGCCAGCAGTGAAGGGCTGAACACCGGGGAGCTGTTTTTT.

V is TRBV21-1 and J is TRBJ2-3; TRBD2, the table's D call, lacks a check against the DNA. TRBV21-1 has pseudogene status. The CDR3 sequence is 16 residues long. CDR3 nucleotide sequence: TGTGCCAGCAGCAGGTTAAGCGGGGGTAACACAGATACGCAGTATTTT. This translates into CASSRLSGGNTDTQYF.

The count of this clone is one. The chain uses TRBV6-6 and TRBJ1-3, with D uncertain. The CDR3 is 13 residues long. Between the trimmed V and J ends, which lost 6 bases and 0 bases, there was a span of 6 bases. CDR1 is MNHNY, CDR2 SVGAGI, per germline (reference sequence). CDR3 nucleotide sequence: TGTGCCAGCAGCGGAGACTCTGGAAACACCATATATTTT. Encoded protein: CASSGDSGNTIYF.

CDR3 loop: CAISLTSGNTGELFF. The CDR3 DNA reads TGTGCCATCAGCCTTACTAGCGGGAACACCGGGGAGCTGTTTTTT. The rearrangement joins TRBV10-3 to TRBJ2-2; 8 nucleotides match TRBD2. This CDR3 contains 15 residues. Losses at the gene ends were 6 bases for V and 1 base for J; bases not matched to a gene: 4. CDR1 and CDR2 (germline): ENHRY, SYGVKD.

The chain combines TRBV15 with TRBJ2-4; 7 bases align to TRBD2. J lost 0 bases, V lost 1 base, and 12 bases had no gene match. This CDR3 spans 19 amino acids. CDR1 LNHNV and CDR2 YYDKDF come from the germline V gene (reference sequence). In DNA, the CDR3 is TGTGCCACCAGCAGAGTCACTCGGCTAGCGGTCCTAGCCAAAAACATTCAGTACTTC. This encodes CATSRVTRLAVLAKNIQYF.

This CDR3 reads CASREREGREDTQYF. The CDR3 DNA sequence: TGTGCCAGCAGAGAGCGGGAGGGCCGTGAAGATACGCAGTATTTT. The chain combines TRBV6-1 with TRBJ2-3; TRBD2 agrees at 10 bases. V was clipped by 6 bases and J by 5 bases; unmatched bases: 8. The CDR3 length is 15 residues. CDR1 and CDR2 from the germline V gene are MNHNS and SASEGT.

This chain links TRBV7-2 with TRBJ2-7, with TRBD1 matching over 7 bases. The CDR3 is 14 residues long. Germline CDR1 reads SGHTA; CDR2 reads FQGNSA. Unmatched junction bases numbered 2, after V lost 3 bases and J lost 0 bases. CDR3 nucleotides: TGTGCCAGCAGCTTCGGACAGGACTCCTACGAGCAGTACTTC. This encodes CASSFGQDSYEQYF.

The chain uses TRBV11-2 and TRBJ1-1; 7 positions agree with TRBD1. Germline-derived CDR1 and CDR2 are SGHAT and FQNNGV. The CDR3 is 17 amino acids. V shed 0 bases and J 0 bases; nucleotides not matched to a gene: 7. CDR3 residues: CASSLDHRGAVNTEAFF. DNA for the CDR3: TGTGCCAGCAGCTTAGATCACAGGGGCGCCGTGAACACTGAAGCTTTCTTT.

The genes are TRBV11-3 and TRBJ2-1, with TRBD1 matching 7 bases. V was clipped by 5 bases and J by 5 bases; unmatched bases: 15. This CDR3 has 17 amino acids. Germline CDR1 SGHNT, CDR2 YENEEA. The CDR3 coding sequence is TGTGCCAGCAGCCCCTACCACAGGGGCGGTTTAAACAATGAGCAGTTCTTC. It codes for CASSPYHRGGLNNEQFF.

J is TRBJ1-3 and V is TRBV19, with a possible D match to TRBD1 (6 bases). CDR3 length: 15 residues. Germline CDR1 is LNHDA and CDR2 is SQIVND (reference sequence). V shed 3 bases and J shed 0 bases, with 9 bases lying between them. CDR3 region: CASSIGGRSGNTIYF. The CDR3 DNA reads as TGTGCCAGTAGTATCGGGGGGCGCTCTGGAAACACCATATATTTT.

This chain links TRBV7-2 with TRBJ2-7; 7 bases are a match to TRBD2. Germline values: CDR1 SGHTA, CDR2 FQGNSA. V dropped 1 base and J dropped 1; count of bases not matched to a gene: 4. CDR3 size: 15 residues. The CDR3 sequence is CASSLERRGSYEQYF. The CDR3, as DNA: TGTGCCAGCAGCTTAGAGAGGCGGGGGTCCTACGAGCAGTACTTC.

The gene calls are TRBV15 and TRBJ2-1, with unresolved D. The CDR3 length is 11 residues. Deletions cut 5 bases from V and 10 bases from J, with 9 bases between. In germline, CDR1 is LNHNV, CDR2 YYDKDF (reference sequence). The CDR3 DNA follows: TGTGCCACCAGCCATGCGAGGGAGCAGTTCTTC. Its protein product is CATSHAREQFF.

The V gene is TRBV6-5, the J gene TRBJ2-1; the match to TRBD2 covers 8 bases. The J segment lost 5 bases and the V segment lost 6 bases, leaving 9 bases of the junction unmatched. The CDR3 loop spans 15 amino acids. Germline V gene data show CDR1 as MNHEY and CDR2 as SVGAGI. The CDR3 protein is CASRDRREADNEQFF. DNA of the CDR3: TGTGCCAGCAGAGATAGGCGGGAGGCCGACAATGAGCAGTTCTTC.

The gene calls are TRBV4-1 and TRBJ1-2, with D unresolved. The CDR3 loop spans 14 amino acids. Per germline, CDR1 MGHRA and CDR2 YSYEKL. Trimming shortened V by 4 bases and J by 4 bases, and 13 bases separated the two germline ends. This CDR3 reads CASSPRGDRYGYTF. CDR3 nucleotide sequence: TGCGCCAGCAGCCCCCGTGGTGACCGCTATGGCTACACCTTC.

V is TRBV2 and J is TRBJ2-1; D unresolved. The ends were cut back, 8 bases at V and 7 bases at J, with 9 bases in the middle. Per germline, CDR1 SNHLY and CDR2 FYNNEI. CDR3 length: 11 residues. The CDR3 here is CASCAENEQFF. The CDR3 nucleotides are TGTGCCAGCTGTGCGGAGAATGAGCAGTTCTTC.

The chain combines TRBV27 with TRBJ2-3, with D possibly being TRBD2 (5 bases). CDR1 and CDR2 from the germline V gene are MNHEY and SMNVEV (reference sequence). The CDR3 runs 14 residues. The germline V and J ends were trimmed by 5 bases and 4 bases, with 13 bases remaining between them. DNA for the CDR3: TGTGCCAGCAGTCCCCGGGGTGGCTCAGATACGCAGTATTTT. It codes for CASSPRGGSDTQYF.